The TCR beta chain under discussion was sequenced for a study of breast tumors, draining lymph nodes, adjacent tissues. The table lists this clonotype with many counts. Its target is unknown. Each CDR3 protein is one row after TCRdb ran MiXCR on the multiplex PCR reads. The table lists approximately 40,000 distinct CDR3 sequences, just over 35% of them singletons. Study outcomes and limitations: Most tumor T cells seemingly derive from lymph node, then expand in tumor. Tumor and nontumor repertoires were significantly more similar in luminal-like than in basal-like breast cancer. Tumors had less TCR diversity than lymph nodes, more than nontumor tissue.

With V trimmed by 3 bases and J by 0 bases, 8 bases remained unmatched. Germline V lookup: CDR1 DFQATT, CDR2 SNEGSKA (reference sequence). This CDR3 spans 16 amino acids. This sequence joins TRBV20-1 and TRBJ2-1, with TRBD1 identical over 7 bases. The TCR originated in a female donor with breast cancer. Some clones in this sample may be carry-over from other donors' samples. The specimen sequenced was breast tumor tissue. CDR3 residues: CSASSQGSFSYNEQFF. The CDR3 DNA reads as TGCAGTGCTAGTTCACAGGGGTCCTTCTCCTACAATGAGCAGTTCTTC.